Reported below is one T cell receptor beta chain. These data originate in a study of PD-L1 blockade in urothelial cancer. Overall study: Males with bladder-origin urothelial cancer constituted most of the 29 patients. T cells numbered a median of about 150,000 in the blood samples.

Described time point: peripheral blood 6 weeks after treatment start. It was locally advanced or metastatic urothelial carcinoma that patients had. CDR1 SGDLS and CDR2 YYNGEE come from the germline V gene. V lost 3 bases and J lost 2; bases outside the gene matches: 4. The CDR3 sequence is 15 residues long. Some clones are missing from TCRdb's copy, which holds only in-frame ones; the method was immunoSEQ multiplex PCR. The sample has some 110,000 clones, around nine tenths seen once; the top ten hold under 2%. The sample here was PBMCs, taken around atezolizumab (anti-PD-L1) treatment. V gene TRBV9 combines with J gene TRBJ1-3, with 8 bases identical to TRBD1. The sequence was obtained from a man aged 60 to 75 with urothelial cancer. CDR3 protein: CASSGQDRAGNTIYF. The CDR3 nucleotides read TGTGCCAGCAGCGGGCAGGACAGGGCTGGAAACACCATATATTTT.